The 4 T cell receptor beta chains listed next were all sequenced from one sample in a study of identical twins. From the 5' RACE reads, TCRdb called clonotypes with MiXCR, one entry per CDR3 protein. This sample has hundreds of thousands of distinct CDR3 sequences, with roughly an eighth found just once. What was sequenced was memory (CD45RO+) T cells sorted from blood. These receptors all come from a woman under 30 in good health.

This chain uses TRBV6-1 with TRBJ2-3, with D unresolved. The germline V gene encodes CDR1 MNHNS and CDR2 SASEGT. The V end lost 5 bases, the J end lost 2 bases, and 8 bases lay between the germline ends. The CDR3 length is 13 residues. The CDR3 protein is CASSLTHTDTQYF. The CDR3 coding sequence is TGTGCCAGCAGTCTCACACACACAGATACGCAGTATTTT.

This clonotype showed up just a few times. The chain links TRBV14 to TRBJ2-1; 12 positions agree with TRBD2. Germline CDR1 SGHDN, CDR2 FVKESK. With 4 bases clipped from V and 9 bases from J, the junction kept 4 bases outside the gene matches. This CDR3 spans 14 amino acids. The CDR3 region is CASSLSSGGAEQFF. The CDR3 DNA reads as TGTGCCAGCAGCCTGTCTAGCGGGGGGGCTGAGCAGTTCTTC.

V usage is TRBV5-1 and J usage is TRBJ2-3; the D is unclear. The germline CDR1 and CDR2 sequences are SGHRS and YFSETQ. Between the trimmed V and J ends, which lost 0 bases and 2 bases, there was a span of 10 bases. CDR3 length equals 15 residues. CDR3 sequence reads: CASSLGVASTDTQYF. In nucleotides, the CDR3 is TGCGCCAGCAGCTTGGGCGTAGCTTCCACAGATACGCAGTATTTT.

V gene TRBV20-1 combines with J gene TRBJ2-1, with 7 bases aligning to TRBD2. J was trimmed by 6 bases and V by 4 bases; bases with no gene match: 9. The CDR3 consists of 14 residues. The germline gives CDR1 DFQATT, CDR2 SNEGSKA (reference sequence). CDR3 DNA: TGCAGTGCTAATTTGGCTAGCGGTATCAATGAGCAGTTCTTC. The encoded protein is CSANLASGINEQFF.